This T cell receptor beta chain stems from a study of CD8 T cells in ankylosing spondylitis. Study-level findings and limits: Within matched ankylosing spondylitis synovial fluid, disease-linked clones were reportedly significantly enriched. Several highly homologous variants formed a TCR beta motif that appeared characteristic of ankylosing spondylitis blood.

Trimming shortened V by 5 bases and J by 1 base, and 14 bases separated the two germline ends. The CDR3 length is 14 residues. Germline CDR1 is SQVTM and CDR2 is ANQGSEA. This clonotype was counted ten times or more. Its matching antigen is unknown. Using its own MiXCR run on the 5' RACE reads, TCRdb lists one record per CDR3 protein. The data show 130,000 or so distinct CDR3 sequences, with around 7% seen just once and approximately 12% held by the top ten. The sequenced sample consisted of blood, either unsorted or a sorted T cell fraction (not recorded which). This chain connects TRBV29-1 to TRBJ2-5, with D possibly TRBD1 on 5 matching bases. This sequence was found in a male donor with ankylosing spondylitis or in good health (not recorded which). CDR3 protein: CSVFPRQSQETQYF. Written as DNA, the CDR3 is TGCAGCGTTTTCCCCAGACAGTCCCAAGAGACCCAGTACTTC.